These T cell receptor beta chains were read from a single sample in a study of shared clonotypes between healthy human individuals. TCRdb keeps only in-frame clones here, not all; method: immunoSEQ multiplex PCR. The sample contains about a million clones, approximately 77% of which appear only once. The sample taken for sequencing was memory CD4+ T cells from PBMCs. The receptors were sampled from a man in his late teens or twenties in good health. Some clones in this sample may be carry-over from other donors' samples. Both conserved end residues are part of each CDR3. A D gene is named only where the DNA matches it firmly. Rows give clone size only sometimes, using once, few, many, or a class for an expanded clone.

CDR3: CASSSRTSGWGAQYF; DNA: TGTGCCAGCAGTTCGAGGACTAGCGGATGGGGGGCCCAGTACTTC; D: TRBD2; length: 15; V: TRBV27; size: .; J: TRBJ2-5
CDR3: CASRRLNLAGQETQYF; DNA: TGTGCCAGCAGACGATTGAATCTAGCGGGGCAAGAGACCCAGTACTTC; D: TRBD2; length: 16; V: TRBV7-9; size: .; J: TRBJ2-5
CDR3: CASQRDPTYEQYF; DNA: TGTGCCAGCCAGCGGGACCCCACCTACGAGCAGTACTTC; D: TRBD2; length: 13; V: TRBV11-2; size: .; J: TRBJ2-7
CDR3: CASSPPGTETQYF; DNA: TGTGCCAGCAGTCCCCCCGGGACAGAGACCCAGTACTTC; D: .; length: 13; V: TRBV6-1; size: .; J: TRBJ2-5
CDR3: CASSSSASGRETQYF; DNA: .; D: .; length: 15; V: TRBV5-4; size: .; J: TRBJ2-5
CDR3: CASSPLREGIEQFF; DNA: TGTGCCAGCAGCCCCCTGCGGGAGGGGATCGAGCAGTTCTTC; D: TRBD2; length: 14; V: TRBV11-2; size: .; J: TRBJ2-1
CDR3: CASSPSGQGDQETQYF; DNA: TGTGCCAGCAGCCCATCAGGACAGGGAGACCAGGAGACCCAGTACTTC; D: TRBD1; length: 16; V: TRBV4-2; size: .; J: TRBJ2-5
CDR3: CASSYRDSGNTIYF; DNA: TGTGCCAGCAGTTACCGGGATTCTGGAAACACCATATATTTT; D: .; length: 14; V: TRBV6-6; size: .; J: TRBJ1-3
CDR3: CASSRGGLDTQYF; DNA: TGTGCCAGCTCAAGAGGGGGGTTGGATACGCAGTATTTT; D: .; length: 13; V: TRBV28; size: .; J: TRBJ2-3
CDR3: CASSYLTGSDF; DNA: TGTGCCAGCAGTTACTTAACTGGGAGTGATTTT; D: .; length: 11; V: TRBV6-6; size: .; J: TRBJ1-1
CDR3: CASSPPTGAYEQYF; DNA: TGTGCCAGCTCACCTCCGACAGGGGCCTACGAGCAGTACTTC; D: TRBD1; length: 14; V: TRBV18; size: .; J: TRBJ2-7
CDR3: CASTSGQGAGSYNEQFF; DNA: TGCGCCAGCACCTCGGGGCAGGGGGCTGGATCCTACAATGAGCAGTTCTTC; D: TRBD1; length: 17; V: TRBV4-1; size: .; J: TRBJ2-1
CDR3: CASRDGLAKNIQYF; DNA: TGTGCCAGCCGAGACGGCTTAGCCAAAAACATTCAGTACTTC; D: .; length: 14; V: TRBV27; size: once; J: TRBJ2-4
CDR3: CSARGGSEQYF; DNA: TGCAGTGCTAGAGGGGGGAGTGAACAGTACTTC; D: .; length: 11; V: TRBV20-1; size: .; J: TRBJ2-7
CDR3: CASSLDLIRGTTEAFF; DNA: TGTGCCAGCAGCTTAGATTTAATCAGGGGCACGACTGAAGCTTTCTTT; D: .; length: 16; V: TRBV11-2; size: .; J: TRBJ1-1
CDR3: CASRSAGEYNEQFF; DNA: TGCGCCAGCAGGTCTGCGGGAGAATACAATGAGCAGTTCTTC; D: TRBD2; length: 14; V: TRBV5-1; size: .; J: TRBJ2-1
CDR3: CASSGTGGAEKLFF; DNA: TGTGCCAGCAGTGGGACAGGGGGGGCTGAAAAACTGTTTTTT; D: TRBD1; length: 14; V: TRBV6-1; size: .; J: TRBJ1-4
CDR3: CASSLGGTSSNEQFF; DNA: TGTGCCAGCAGCTTAGGGGGGACTAGTAGCAATGAGCAGTTCTTC; D: TRBD2; length: 15; V: TRBV11-2; size: .; J: TRBJ2-1
CDR3: CASSGRSGGLGNQPQHF; DNA: TGTGCCAGCAGTGGTCGGTCGGGGGGCCTGGGCAATCAGCCCCAGCATTTT; D: .; length: 17; V: TRBV6-1; size: .; J: TRBJ1-5
CDR3: CASSAVGDTQYF; DNA: TGCGCCAGCAGCGCTGTGGGCGATACGCAGTATTTT; D: .; length: 12; V: TRBV5-1; size: few; J: TRBJ2-3
CDR3: CASSDRSLNTEAFF; DNA: TGTGCCAGCAGTGACCGCAGCCTGAACACTGAAGCTTTCTTT; D: .; length: 14; V: TRBV25-1; size: many; J: TRBJ1-1
CDR3: CASRRNRDLTQPQHF; DNA: TGTGCCAGCAGGAGAAACAGGGATTTAACCCAGCCCCAGCATTTT; D: .; length: 15; V: TRBV6-1; size: .; J: TRBJ1-5
CDR3: CAWSVTSAASGNTIYF; DNA: TGTGCCTGGAGTGTTACGTCGGCGGCGTCTGGAAACACCATATATTTT; D: .; length: 16; V: TRBV30; size: .; J: TRBJ1-3
CDR3: CASTPGGPPPLEQYF; DNA: TGTGCCAGCACCCCCGGGGGTCCGCCCCCTCTCGAGCAGTACTTC; D: .; length: 15; V: TRBV28; size: .; J: TRBJ2-7
CDR3: CASSLRSLARRGELFF; DNA: TGTGCCAGCAGTTTGCGGTCCCTAGCTCGGCGGGGGGAGCTGTTTTTT; D: .; length: 16; V: TRBV28; size: .; J: TRBJ2-2
CDR3: CASSVGAGASSGNTIYF; DNA: TGTGCCAGCAGCGTAGGGGCAGGGGCAAGCTCTGGAAACACCATATATTTT; D: .; length: 17; V: TRBV9; size: .; J: TRBJ1-3
CDR3: CASSSVDATYEQYF; DNA: TGTGCCAGCAGTTCCGTGGACGCTACCTACGAGCAGTACTTC; D: .; length: 14; V: TRBV28; size: once; J: TRBJ2-7
CDR3: CASSQRLAGDGETQYF; DNA: TGTGCCAGCAGCCAACGACTAGCGGGAGATGGGGAGACCCAGTACTTC; D: TRBD2; length: 16; V: TRBV4-2; size: .; J: TRBJ2-5
CDR3: CASSLWRGGRAYEQYF; DNA: TGCGCCAGCAGCTTGTGGCGCGGGGGGAGAGCCTACGAGCAGTACTTC; D: TRBD2; length: 16; V: TRBV5-1; size: few; J: TRBJ2-7
CDR3: CASSLAVSGANVLTF; DNA: TGCGCCAGCAGCTTGGCAGTCTCTGGGGCCAACGTCCTGACTTTC; D: .; length: 15; V: TRBV5-1; size: few; J: TRBJ2-6
CDR3: CASSPEQMNTEAFF; DNA: TGTGCCAGCTCACCAGAGCAGATGAACACTGAAGCTTTCTTT; D: .; length: 14; V: TRBV18; size: .; J: TRBJ1-1
CDR3: CASSSQDSYEQYF; DNA: TGTGCCAGCAGCTCACAGGATTCCTACGAGCAGTACTTC; D: .; length: 13; V: TRBV11-1; size: few; J: TRBJ2-7
CDR3: CASRAGTVRYEQYF; DNA: TGTGCCAGCAGGGCCGGGACAGTTCGCTACGAGCAGTACTTC; D: TRBD1; length: 14; V: TRBV6-1; size: .; J: TRBJ2-7